These 27 T cell receptor beta chains were sequenced from one sample in a study of blood T cell repertoires in COVID-19. TCRdb's table, derived via immunoSEQ multiplex PCR, lists solely in-frame clones and lacks some. Here the sample spans about 250,000 clones, approximately 88% being singletons. Input material: peripheral blood. All receptors come from a woman aged 30 to 39 with COVID-19, enrolled during active disease.

This clone was seen only a few times. This chain links TRBV7-9 with TRBJ1-1, with a weak D call TRBD1 (6 bases). CDR3 length: 14 residues. The V gene's germline CDR1 is SEHNR and CDR2 FQNEAQ (reference sequence). V shed 3 bases and J shed 4 bases, with 12 bases lying between them. CDR3 in DNA: TGTGCCAGCAGCTTTGGACAGTTGGGCACTGAAGCTTTCTTT. It is translated as CASSFGQLGTEAFF.

The chain combines TRBV25-1 with TRBJ2-5; 11 nucleotides line up with TRBD1. The V gene's germline CDR1 is MGHDK and CDR2 SYGVNS. The CDR3 is 17 amino acids. V trimming: 7 bases; J trimming: 1 base; junction bases outside the gene matches: 11. This CDR3 is CASTGQGARRIQETQYF. The CDR3 coding sequence is TGTGCCAGCACCGGACAGGGGGCGCGAAGGATCCAAGAGACCCAGTACTTC. Full variable domain (remainder filled in from reference TRBV25-1 and TRBJ2-5): EADIYQTPRYLVIGTGKKITLECSQTMGHDKMYWYQQDPGMELHLIHYSYGVNSTEKGDLSSESTVSRIRTEHFPLTLESARPSHTSQYLCASTGQGARRIQETQYFGPGTRLLVL.

This clone has only one observation. The chain is built from TRBV18 and TRBJ2-6; the D gene is possibly TRBD1 (5 bases). Germline assignment: CDR1 KGHSH and CDR2 LQKENI. V was cut by 3 bases and J by 0 bases, with 12 bases left in between. The CDR3 has 17 residues. The CDR3 loop reads CASSPTGPSSGANVLTF. Here the CDR3 DNA reads TGTGCCAGCTCACCCACAGGACCGTCCTCTGGGGCCAACGTCCTGACTTTC.

This clone appeared a single time. The junction does not match germline at one end; this may be a read error. The V and J genes are TRBV7-7 and TRBJ2-1, with 10 bases that match TRBD1. This CDR3 is built from 16 residues. The V gene's germline CDR1 is SSHAT and CDR2 FNYEAQ (reference sequence). This CDR3 reads CASSSRGGTGAGEQFF. The CDR3 DNA reads TGTGCTAGCAGCTCTAGAGGGGGGACAGGGGCGGGTGAGCAGTTCTTC.

This chain uses TRBV7-2 with TRBJ1-1; 8 bases map to TRBD1. CDR1 SGHTA and CDR2 FQGNSA come from the germline V gene. V lost 6 bases to trimming and J lost 6 bases; unmatched junction nucleotides: 21. This CDR3 region has 18 residues. Here the CDR3 DNA reads TGTGCCAGCAGTCCATTAGCGGTAGACAGGGGTGAGCTCTCTGAAGCTTTCTTT. Its translation is CASSPLAVDRGELSEAFF.

V and J are TRBV5-1 and TRBJ1-4, with 7 bases identical to TRBD1. V lost 4 bases, J lost 7 bases, and 10 bases stayed unmatched. This CDR3 region has 15 residues. Per the germline V gene, CDR1 is SGHRS and CDR2 is YFSETQ. The CDR3, as DNA: TGCGCCAGCAGCACCGGACAGGAGGGGATTGAAAAACTGTTTTTT. Translation gives CASSTGQEGIEKLFF.

The chain recombines TRBV11-2 with TRBJ2-7, with 7 bases that match TRBD1. Germline V gives CDR1 SGHAT, CDR2 FQNNGV. After removal of 6 bases from V and 1 base from J, the junction contained 9 bases not matched to a gene. The CDR3 loop spans 15 amino acids. As DNA, the CDR3 is TGTGCCAGCAGGTATACCCGGGACAGTTCCTACGAGCAGTACTTC. It yields the protein CASRYTRDSSYEQYF. The complete variable domain, with remaining parts taken from reference TRBV11-2 and TRBJ2-7, reads EAGVAQSPRYKIIEKRQSVAFWCNPISGHATLYWYQQILGQGPKLLIQFQNNGVVDDSQLPKDRFSAERLKGVDSTLKIQPAKLEDSAVYLCASRYTRDSSYEQYFGPGTRLTVT.

This clone came up once. The V gene is TRBV4-1, the J gene TRBJ1-5, with D possibly matching TRBD1 (6 bases). Germline loops: CDR1 MGHRA, CDR2 YSYEKL. The CDR3 contains 15 residues. Between the trimmed V and J ends, which lost 4 bases and 6 bases, there was a span of 16 bases. In DNA form, the CDR3 reads TGCGCCAGCAGCCCCAGATGGGGGGGCGGTCAGCCCCAGCATTTT. As protein: CASSPRWGGGQPQHF.

This chain connects TRBV6-2 or TRBV6-3 to TRBJ2-2; D gene ambiguous. Trimming removed 2 bases from V and 4 bases from J, with 8 bases in between. CDR3 length: 14 amino acids. Germline CDR1 reads MNHEY; CDR2 reads SVGEGT. The DNA for the CDR3 is TGTGCCAGCAGTTACGGCTCAAGCACCGGGGAGCTGTTTTTT. This sequence encodes CASSYGSSTGELFF.

The gene calls are TRBV19 and TRBJ1-5; 10 bases agree with TRBD1. The CDR3 has 17 amino acids. Per germline, CDR1 LNHDA and CDR2 SQIVND (reference sequence). The V gene end was trimmed by 3 bases and the J gene end by 7 bases; junction bases not matched to a gene: 12. CDR3 nucleotide sequence: TGTGCCAGTAGTATCCCCGGACAGGGGGTCTCAAAGCAGCCCCAGCATTTT. It translates to CASSIPGQGVSKQPQHF.

The chain is built from TRBV13 and TRBJ2-5; 8 bases agree with TRBD2. This CDR3 has 16 residues. V was clipped by 3 bases and J by 4 bases; unmatched bases: 10. Germline V gene sequence: CDR1 PRHDT, CDR2 FYEKMQ (reference sequence). This CDR3 reads CASSFGRGGLGETQYF. DNA of the CDR3: TGTGCCAGCAGCTTCGGGCGCGGGGGGTTGGGAGAGACCCAGTACTTC.

The chain links TRBV7-9 to TRBJ1-1; 7 bases agree with TRBD1. Germline trimming cut 5 bases from V and 4 bases from J; bases unmatched to any gene: 7. The CDR3 loop spans 14 amino acids. Germline assignment: CDR1 SEHNR and CDR2 FQNEAQ (reference sequence). The chain's CDR3 is CASSLTGDGTEAFF. CDR3 coding DNA: TGTGCCAGCAGCCTCACAGGGGATGGCACTGAAGCTTTCTTT.

This clone occurred once. The chain has TRBV28 and TRBJ1-2; 9 positions agree with TRBD1. With V trimmed by 6 bases and J by 0 bases, 5 bases remained unmatched. The CDR3 runs 15 residues. Germline CDR1 reads MDHEN; CDR2 reads SYDVKM. The CDR3, as DNA: TGTGCCAGCAGGGACCGACAGGGGGCTAACTATGGCTACACCTTC. Amino acid sequence: CASRDRQGANYGYTF.

The V and J genes are TRBV7-8 and TRBJ1-6, with D maybe TRBD1 (6 bases). The CDR3 runs 13 residues. The germline V gene encodes CDR1 SGHVS and CDR2 FQNEAQ. Between the trimmed V and J ends, which lost 2 bases and 8 bases, there was a span of 7 bases. The CDR3 DNA is TGTGCCAGCAGCTTACAGGGGTATTCACCCCTCCACTTT. It translates to CASSLQGYSPLHF.

The gene calls are TRBV5-4 and TRBJ2-5; a possible D gene is TRBD1 (6 bases). From germline, CDR1 is SGHNT and CDR2 YYREEE (reference sequence). V lost 3 bases to trimming and J lost 2 bases, with 11 bases between them. The CDR3 sequence is 14 residues long. This CDR3 is CASSSGTPQETQYF. DNA of the CDR3: TGTGCCAGCAGCTCCGGGACACCTCAAGAGACCCAGTACTTC.

The chain recombines TRBV6-1 with TRBJ2-5, with TRBD2 matching 8 bases. From germline, CDR1 is MNHNS and CDR2 SASEGT. The CDR3 spans 16 residues. After removal of 1 base from V and 5 bases from J, the junction contained 9 bases not matched to a gene. In DNA, the CDR3 is TGTGCCAGCAGTGAAGGGTCTTCTAGCGGGTTGGAGACCCAGTACTTC. It specifies CASSEGSSSGLETQYF.

The CDR3: CASSLYREEATDTQYF. The CDR3 DNA reads TGTGCCAGCAGCCTATACCGCGAGGAGGCAACAGATACGCAGTATTTT. The chain links TRBV7-9 to TRBJ2-3, with D possibly being TRBD2 (5 bases). CDR3 length equals 16 residues. Germline loops: CDR1 SEHNR, CDR2 FQNEAQ (reference sequence). Trimming pared 5 bases from V and 3 bases from J, leaving 18 bases between.

This chain connects TRBV7-2 to TRBJ1-2; TRBD1 might be the D (5 bases). In germline, CDR1 is SGHTA, CDR2 FQGNSA. Trimming left V 1 base short and J 9 bases short, with 24 bases between. CDR3 length: 17 amino acids. For the CDR3, the DNA is TGTGCCAGCAGCTTAGATATGGGAGGGCAGGGTGGCAGCAGCTACACCTTC. This translates into CASSLDMGGQGGSSYTF.

This chain links TRBV3-1 (or the pseudogene TRBV3-2) with TRBJ1-1; D perhaps matches TRBD1 (6 bases). The CDR3 is made up of 12 amino acids. Germline CDR1 reads LGHDT; CDR2 reads YNNKEL (reference sequence). Trimming removed 4 bases from V and 4 bases from J, with 7 bases in between. As DNA, the CDR3 is TGTGCCAGCAGCCGAGGGGGCACTGAAGCTTTCTTT. Translated, it gives CASSRGGTEAFF.

CDR3 coding DNA: TGCAGCGCCATCGGGACAGATTCCTACAATGAGCAGTTCTTC. It is translated as CSAIGTDSYNEQFF. The chain joins TRBV29-1 to TRBJ2-1, with TRBD1 identical over 7 bases. In germline, CDR1 is SQVTM, CDR2 ANQGSEA. The ends lost 7 bases at V and 1 base at J; junction bases unmatched: 7. The CDR3 consists of 14 residues.

CDR3 in DNA: TGCGCCAGCAGCCAAGACTATAAGGCTAGCGGGGCCGTACCTCAGTACTTC. Its translation: CASSQDYKASGAVPQYF. V is TRBV4-3 and J is TRBJ2-7; 9 bases agree with TRBD2. The CDR3 is 17 residues long. Germline CDR1 is LGHNA and CDR2 is YSLEER. Trimming took 0 bases from V and 10 from J; bases not matched to a gene: 16.

The chain uses TRBV28 and TRBJ1-1; the D gene is possibly TRBD1 (5 bases). V shed 7 bases and J shed 4 bases, with 10 bases lying between them. Germline CDR1 is MDHEN and CDR2 is SYDVKM. CDR3 length: 12 residues. The CDR3 protein is CASKPGPTEAFF. The CDR3 DNA is TGTGCCAGCAAACCAGGGCCCACTGAAGCTTTCTTT.

The rearrangement joins TRBV19 to TRBJ1-5; possible D gene TRBD1, 5 bases. V was cut by 5 bases and J by 2 bases, with 13 bases left in between. The length of the CDR3 is 15 residues. Germline V gives CDR1 LNHDA, CDR2 SQIVND (reference sequence). In nucleotides, the CDR3 is TGTGCCAGTAGTCCCTTGGGCAGGGGCAATCAGCCCCAGCATTTT. It yields the protein CASSPLGRGNQPQHF.

J is TRBJ2-7 and V is TRBV23-1; 8 bases fit TRBD1. TRBV23-1 is noted as an ORF with a role that remains uncertain. J gave up 3 bases and V 2 bases, and 3 bases lay outside the gene matches. The CDR3 sequence is 14 residues long. CDR3 sequence: CASSQGQGDYEQYV. DNA for the CDR3: TGCGCCAGCAGTCAAGGACAGGGAGACTACGAGCAGTACGTC.

The table lists this clone with a few counts. This chain uses TRBV3-1 (or the pseudogene TRBV3-2) with TRBJ2-2, with a weak D call TRBD1 (5 bases). This CDR3 contains 14 residues. V was cut by 3 bases and J by 5 bases, with 10 bases left in between. Germline V lookup: CDR1 LGHDT, CDR2 YNNKEL (reference sequence). The CDR3 DNA reads as TGTGCCAGCAGCCACAGGGTGCGAACCGGGGAGCTGTTTTTT. Its protein product is CASSHRVRTGELFF.

The rearrangement joins TRBV7-2 to TRBJ2-2; D remains unclear. Trimming removed 5 bases at V and 1 base at J, with 11 bases between. Germline CDR1 reads SGHTA; CDR2 reads FQGNSA. The CDR3 contains 15 residues. CDR3 coding DNA: TGTGCCAGCAGCCTACAGCAGATGAACACCGGGGAGCTGTTTTTT. It codes for CASSLQQMNTGELFF.

This chain uses TRBV7-8 with TRBJ1-2; tentative D call: TRBD1 (6 bases). Trimming took off 2 bases at V and 6 bases at J, with 10 bases between the two ends. Germline CDR1 and CDR2: SGHVS and FQNEAQ. The CDR3 extends over 13 amino acids. CDR3 amino acids: CASSLQGNDGYTF. CDR3 in DNA: TGTGCCAGCAGCTTACAGGGGAACGATGGCTACACCTTC.